These 10 T cell receptor beta chains were sequenced from one sample in a study of OX40 agonist ivuxolimab in advanced cancers. This table comes from immunoSEQ multiplex PCR, and its TCRdb copy is limited to in-frame clones, with some not included. The table lists more than 45,000 clones, over 80% of them singletons. Here the sequenced sample was CD4+ or CD8+ T cells sorted from blood, taken in a trial of the OX40 agonist ivuxolimab. The receptors were gathered from an adult with an advanced solid tumor such as melanoma, head and neck, liver or kidney cancer.

This clone showed up just a few times. The rearrangement links TRBV30 to TRBJ1-6; a possible D gene is TRBD1 (6 bases). Germline V lookup: CDR1 GTSNPN, CDR2 SVGIG (reference sequence). This CDR3 contains 13 residues. V was pared by 5 bases and J by 8 bases, with 13 bases between. CDR3 DNA: TGTGCCTGGTGCGAGCAGGGGTATTCACCCCTCCACTTT. It specifies CAWCEQGYSPLHF.

The V call is TRBV30, the J call TRBJ2-3; D call uncertain. The V gene lost 0 bases and the J gene lost 2 bases, with 15 bases spanning the gap. Germline V gives CDR1 GTSNPN, CDR2 SVGIG (reference sequence). CDR3 length equals 16 residues. The CDR3 loop reads CAWSVLSGTVTDTQYF. In nucleotides, the CDR3 is TGTGCCTGGAGTGTACTCTCGGGTACGGTCACAGATACGCAGTATTTT.

V is TRBV27 and J is TRBJ1-1; D uncertain. Germline CDR1 MNHEY, CDR2 SMNVEV (reference sequence). V gave up 2 bases and J gave up 11 bases, with 18 bases separating them. CDR3 length: 14 amino acids. The CDR3 loop reads CASSLRSGALAAFF. The CDR3 DNA is TGTGCCAGCAGTTTACGGTCCGGCGCGTTGGCGGCTTTCTTT.

The chain uses TRBV1 and TRBJ2-1; the DNA was not used to check the table's D call, TRBD2. TRBV1 is a pseudogene locus. The CDR3 runs 17 residues. This CDR3 reads CTSSQDSSGNHYNEQFF. CDR3 coding DNA: TGCACCAGCAGCCAAGATTCCAGCGGAAACCACTACAATGAGCAGTTCTTC.

This clone occurred once. This chain joins TRBV27 and TRBJ2-7, with 7 positions matching TRBD1. Germline-derived CDR1 and CDR2 are MNHEY and SMNVEV (reference sequence). Trimming at V came to 8 bases and at J to 4 bases, leaving 11 bases not matched to a gene. The CDR3 runs to 14 residues. CDR3 sequence (DNA): TGTGCCAGCCGTCGCGGACAGGATTATTACGAGCAGTACTTC. It translates to CASRRGQDYYEQYF.

The chain employs TRBV6-5 and TRBJ1-2, with 10 positions matching TRBD1. The length of the CDR3 is 14 residues. Looked up from germline, CDR1 is MNHEY and CDR2 is SVGAGI. J lost 4 bases, V lost 6 bases, and 5 bases had no gene match. The DNA for the CDR3 is TGTGCCAGCAGCCCGGGACAGGGGATCTATGGCTACACCTTC. As protein: CASSPGQGIYGYTF.

The rearrangement joins TRBV9 to TRBJ2-2; unclear D gene. The CDR3 covers 14 residues. Trimming stripped 0 bases from V and 5 bases from J, with 8 bases between. Germline values: CDR1 SGDLS, CDR2 YYNGEE. CDR3 DNA: TGTGCCAGCAGCGTAGAACCAGTTACCGGGGAGCTGTTTTTT. This gives the protein CASSVEPVTGELFF.

This chain's CDR3 is CASSPGLAETQYF. CDR3 DNA: TGTGCCAGTAGCCCCGGACTAGCCGAGACCCAGTACTTC. This chain joins TRBV19 and TRBJ2-5; 8 nucleotides align to TRBD2. This CDR3 is 13 amino acids long. V was clipped by 6 bases and J by 5 bases; unmatched bases: 5. Germline CDR1 LNHDA, CDR2 SQIVND (reference sequence). Looking up the rest from reference TRBV19 and TRBJ2-5 gives the full variable domain: DGGITQSPKYLFRKEGQNVTLSCEQNLNHDAMYWYRQDPGQGLRLIYYSQIVNDFQKGDIAEGYSVSREKKESFPLTVTSAQKNPTAFYLCASSPGLAETQYFGPGTRLLVL.

This sequence joins TRBV15 and TRBJ2-7; 7 bases match TRBD2. After removal of 5 bases from V and 12 bases from J, the junction contained 13 bases not matched to a gene. The germline V gene encodes CDR1 LNHNV and CDR2 YYDKDF (reference sequence). The CDR3 totals 13 residues. CDR3 coding DNA: TGTGCCACCAGCCCAAGGACTCTAAGCGGGGCGTACTTC. The encoded protein is CATSPRTLSGAYF.

The CDR3 nucleotides are TGTGCCCGAGACTCTCCCCCCCATGGCTACACCTTC. This sequence encodes CARDSPPHGYTF. The V gene is TRBV5-3, the J gene TRBJ1-2, with D hard to call. TRBV5-3 is reported as an ORF; its role is uncertain. Trimming pared 10 bases from V and 6 bases from J, leaving 16 bases between. This CDR3 has 12 amino acids.